The 15 T cell receptor beta chains listed next were all sequenced from one sample in a study of blood T cell repertoires in COVID-19. Using immunoSEQ multiplex PCR, the repertoire was profiled, and TCRdb retains in-frame clones only, with some absent. There are roughly 290,000 clones in the sample; around 90% occur only once, and approximately 7.5% lies in the top ten. The material sequenced was peripheral blood. The receptors stem from a woman in her twenties or thirties with COVID-19, enrolled during active disease.

The rearrangement uses TRBV9 and TRBJ1-3; D might be TRBD1 (6 bases). This CDR3 spans 15 amino acids. Trimming removed 3 bases at V and 0 bases at J, with 10 bases between. CDR1 is SGDLS and CDR2 is YYNGEE in the germline V gene. CDR3: CASSAGQTSGNTIYF. The CDR3 DNA reads TGTGCCAGCAGCGCTGGACAGACCTCTGGAAACACCATATATTTT. The complete variable domain, with remaining parts taken from reference TRBV9 and TRBJ1-3, reads DSGVTQTPKHLITATGQRVTLRCSPRSGDLSVYWYQQSLDQGLQFLIQYYNGEERAKGNILERFSAQQFPDLHSELNLSSLELGDSALYFCASSAGQTSGNTIYFGEGSWLTVV.

This chain connects TRBV27 to TRBJ1-1; weak D call: TRBD1 (5 bases). V lost 3 bases, J lost 1 base, and 12 bases lay in between. The CDR3 runs to 15 residues. Germline V gene sequence: CDR1 MNHEY, CDR2 SMNVEV (reference sequence). CDR3 protein: CASSFQGRQNTEAFF. DNA of the CDR3: TGTGCCAGCAGTTTTCAGGGTCGGCAGAACACTGAAGCTTTCTTT.

This clone was picked up one time. The CDR3 is CASSYSGATGELFF. The CDR3, as DNA: TGTGCCAGCAGTTACTCTGGGGCCACCGGGGAGCTGTTTTTT. The V gene is TRBV6-6, the J gene TRBJ2-2; D possibly corresponds to TRBD1 (5 bases). Germline assignment: CDR1 MNHNY and CDR2 SVGAGI (reference sequence). The length of the CDR3 is 14 residues. Deletions cut 0 bases from V and 4 bases from J, with 6 bases between.

This clone came up once. The chain recombines TRBV4-1 with TRBJ2-2; perhaps TRBD1 as D (5 bases). CDR3 size: 17 residues. Trimming took 0 bases from V and 5 from J, leaving 16 bases between them. Germline CDR1 MGHRA, CDR2 YSYEKL. The CDR3 nucleotides are TGCGCCAGCAGCCAAGATCCGTCTAGGGGCCAAACCGGGGAGCTGTTTTTT. Translated, it gives CASSQDPSRGQTGELFF.

The J gene is TRBJ1-6, the V gene TRBV5-1; TRBD1 agrees at 8 bases. V was pared by 0 bases and J by 7 bases, with 6 bases of the junction left unmatched. The CDR3 consists of 16 residues. CDR1 and CDR2 from the germline V gene are SGHRS and YFSETQ. The CDR3 nucleotides read TGCGCCAGCAGCTTGGGTGACAGGGGATGGAATTCACCCCTCCACTTT. Protein sequence: CASSLGDRGWNSPLHF.

The J gene is TRBJ1-2, the V gene TRBV11-2; 9 positions match TRBD1. V was pared by 3 bases and J by 6 bases, with 2 bases of the junction left unmatched. The CDR3 runs 13 residues. Germline-derived CDR1 and CDR2 are SGHAT and FQNNGV. The CDR3 DNA reads TGTGCCAGCAGCTTTTGGGACAGGGATGGCTACACCTTC. Its protein product is CASSFWDRDGYTF. Based on the CDR3 plus reference TRBV11-2 and TRBJ1-2, the full variable domain is EAGVAQSPRYKIIEKRQSVAFWCNPISGHATLYWYQQILGQGPKLLIQFQNNGVVDDSQLPKDRFSAERLKGVDSTLKIQPAKLEDSAVYLCASSFWDRDGYTFGSGTRLTVV.

The CDR3 nucleotides are TGCGCCAGCAGCCAAGATTTCGGTAGGGGGCTTAATGAGCAGTTCTTC. Translation gives CASSQDFGRGLNEQFF. The V gene is TRBV4-1, the J gene TRBJ2-1, with 7 bases fitting TRBD1. The ends lost 0 bases at V and 7 bases at J; junction bases unmatched: 9. Per germline, CDR1 MGHRA and CDR2 YSYEKL. The CDR3 is 16 residues long.

The chain employs TRBV9 and TRBJ2-5; 7 positions match TRBD1. The CDR3 consists of 15 residues. Trimming took 4 bases from V and 3 from J; bases not matched to a gene: 9. Germline CDR1 SGDLS, CDR2 YYNGEE. The CDR3 is CASSSITGTEETQYF. In nucleotides, the CDR3 is TGTGCCAGCAGCTCAATAACCGGGACAGAAGAGACCCAGTACTTC.

The chain recombines TRBV2 with TRBJ2-1; a weak D match, TRBD2 (5 bases). The CDR3 is made up of 15 amino acids. Germline CDR1 reads SNHLY; CDR2 reads FYNNEI. V dropped 6 bases and J dropped 2 bases, with 14 bases sitting between them. CDR3 bases: TGTGCCAGCAGGGCGGGCTCTAACCCCTACAATGAGCAGTTCTTC. Protein: CASRAGSNPYNEQFF.

This clone was counted a few times. CDR3 coding DNA: TGTGCCAGCAGCCCCGGACAGCCCTATGGCTACACCTTC. This gives the protein CASSPGQPYGYTF. This chain joins TRBV25-1 and TRBJ1-2; D perhaps matches TRBD1 (6 bases). Germline V lookup: CDR1 MGHDK, CDR2 SYGVNS. V was cut by 6 bases and J by 4 bases, with 12 bases left in between. This CDR3 region has 13 residues.

The J gene is TRBJ2-3, the V gene TRBV12-5, with 7 positions matching TRBD2. CDR1 LGHNT and CDR2 FRNRAP come from the germline V gene. V trimming: 6 bases; J trimming: 5 bases; junction bases outside the gene matches: 11. The CDR3 extends over 15 amino acids. The CDR3 region is CASGPGVTGGDTQYF. In DNA, the CDR3 is TGTGCTAGTGGCCCCGGGGTGACGGGAGGAGATACGCAGTATTTT.

The chain employs TRBV28 and TRBJ2-5; D is possibly TRBD1 (5 bases). The CDR3 loop spans 14 amino acids. V was shortened by 4 bases and J by 5 bases, with 14 bases between the two germline ends. Germline V gene data show CDR1 as MDHEN and CDR2 as SYDVKM. In nucleotides, the CDR3 is TGTGCCAGCAGTTCACAGGTGCTTTGGGAGACCCAGTACTTC. Translated, it gives CASSSQVLWETQYF. The variable domain in full, with the rest retrieved from reference TRBV28 and TRBJ2-5, is DVKVTQSSRYLVKRTGEKVFLECVQDMDHENMFWYRQDPGLGLRLIYFSYDVKMKEKGDIPEGYSVSREKKERFSLILESASTNQTSMYLCASSSQVLWETQYFGPGTRLLVL.

The V and J genes are TRBV7-2 and TRBJ2-5; 10 bases line up with TRBD2. The V segment lost 5 bases and the J segment 1 base; nucleotides outside the gene matches: 4. CDR3 size: 15 residues. Germline CDR1 reads SGHTA; CDR2 reads FQGNSA. The CDR3 is CASSTRLAGQETQYF. CDR3 nucleotides: TGTGCCAGCAGCACCCGACTAGCGGGCCAAGAGACCCAGTACTTC.

The chain recombines TRBV9 with TRBJ2-7; 10 nucleotides align to TRBD2. The CDR3 is 15 amino acids. CDR1 and CDR2 (germline): SGDLS, YYNGEE. Trimming at V came to 3 bases and at J to 5 bases, leaving 8 bases not matched to a gene. The CDR3 sequence is CASSGLAGVYNEQYF. In nucleotides, the CDR3 is TGTGCCAGCAGCGGCCTAGCGGGAGTATATAACGAGCAGTACTTC. Full variable domain (remainder filled in from reference TRBV9 and TRBJ2-7): DSGVTQTPKHLITATGQRVTLRCSPRSGDLSVYWYQQSLDQGLQFLIQYYNGEERAKGNILERFSAQQFPDLHSELNLSSLELGDSALYFCASSGLAGVYNEQYFGPGTRLTVT.

The V and J genes are TRBV28 and TRBJ2-7, with a tentative D call TRBD2 (5 bases). V lost 7 bases, J lost 2 bases, and 12 bases lay in between. Germline-derived CDR1 and CDR2 are MDHEN and SYDVKM. The CDR3 totals 13 residues. CDR3 region: CASKGRNTYEQYF. CDR3 coding DNA: TGTGCCAGCAAAGGGAGAAACACCTACGAGCAGTACTTC. The full variable domain, with the rest looked up from reference TRBV28 and TRBJ2-7, is DVKVTQSSRYLVKRTGEKVFLECVQDMDHENMFWYRQDPGLGLRLIYFSYDVKMKEKGDIPEGYSVSREKKERFSLILESASTNQTSMYLCASKGRNTYEQYFGPGTRLTVT.